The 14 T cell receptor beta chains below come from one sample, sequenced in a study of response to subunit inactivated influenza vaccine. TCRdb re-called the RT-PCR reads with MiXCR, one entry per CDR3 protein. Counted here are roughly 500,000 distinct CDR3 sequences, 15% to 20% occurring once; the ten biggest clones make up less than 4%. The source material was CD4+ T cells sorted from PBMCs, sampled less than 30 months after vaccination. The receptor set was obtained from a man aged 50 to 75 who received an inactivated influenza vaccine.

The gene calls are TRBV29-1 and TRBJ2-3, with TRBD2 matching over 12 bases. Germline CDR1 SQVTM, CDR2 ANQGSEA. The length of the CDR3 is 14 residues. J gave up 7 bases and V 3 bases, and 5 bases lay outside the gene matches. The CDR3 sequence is CSVDMTSGGNTQYF. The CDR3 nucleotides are TGCAGCGTTGATATGACTAGCGGGGGAAATACGCAGTATTTT.

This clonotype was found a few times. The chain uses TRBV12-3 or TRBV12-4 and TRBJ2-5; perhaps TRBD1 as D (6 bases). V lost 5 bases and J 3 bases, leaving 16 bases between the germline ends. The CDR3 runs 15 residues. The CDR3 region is CASSNGDTLEETQYF. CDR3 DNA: TGTGCCAGCAGTAACGGGGACACGCTTGAAGAGACCCAGTACTTC.

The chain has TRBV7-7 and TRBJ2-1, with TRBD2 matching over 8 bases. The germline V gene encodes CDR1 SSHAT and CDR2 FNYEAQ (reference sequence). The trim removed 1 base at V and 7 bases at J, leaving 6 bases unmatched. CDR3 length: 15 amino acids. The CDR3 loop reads CASSLDSGIGNEQFF. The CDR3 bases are TGTGCCAGCAGCTTAGATAGCGGGATAGGTAATGAGCAGTTCTTC.

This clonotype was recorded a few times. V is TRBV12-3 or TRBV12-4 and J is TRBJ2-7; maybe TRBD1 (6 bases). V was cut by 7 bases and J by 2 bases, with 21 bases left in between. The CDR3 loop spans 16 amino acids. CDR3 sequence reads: CASTESGQPNPYEQYF. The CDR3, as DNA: TGTGCCAGCACCGAATCAGGACAGCCAAACCCCTACGAGCAGTACTTC.

The CDR3 sequence is CASSRDRVVLFF. The CDR3 bases are TGTGCCAGCAGCCGTGACAGGGTTGTGCTGTTTTTT. J is TRBJ1-4 and V is TRBV12-3 or TRBV12-4, with TRBD1 matching 7 bases. The trim removed 6 bases at V and 14 bases at J, leaving 9 bases unmatched. CDR3 length equals 12 residues.

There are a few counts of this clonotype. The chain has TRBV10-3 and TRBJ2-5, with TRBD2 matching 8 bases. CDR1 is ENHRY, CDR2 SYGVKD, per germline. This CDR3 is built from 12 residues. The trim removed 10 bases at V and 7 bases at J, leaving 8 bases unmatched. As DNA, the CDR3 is TGTGCCACCAGCGGGAGAGAGGTGACCCAGTACTTC. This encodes CATSGREVTQYF.

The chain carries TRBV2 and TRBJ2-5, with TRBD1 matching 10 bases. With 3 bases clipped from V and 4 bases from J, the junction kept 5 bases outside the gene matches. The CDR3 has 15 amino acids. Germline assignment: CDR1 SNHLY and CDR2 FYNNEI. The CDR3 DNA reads TGTGCCAGCAGTGAGGAGGGACAGGGGTTAGAGACCCAGTACTTC. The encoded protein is CASSEEGQGLETQYF.

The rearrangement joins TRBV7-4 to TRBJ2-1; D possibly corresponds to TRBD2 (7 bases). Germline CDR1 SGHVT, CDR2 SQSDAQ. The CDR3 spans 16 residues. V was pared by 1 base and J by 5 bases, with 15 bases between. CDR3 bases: TGTGCCAGCAGCTTAGGAAGGGGGGGTCGGAACAATGAGCAGTTCTTC. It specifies CASSLGRGGRNNEQFF.

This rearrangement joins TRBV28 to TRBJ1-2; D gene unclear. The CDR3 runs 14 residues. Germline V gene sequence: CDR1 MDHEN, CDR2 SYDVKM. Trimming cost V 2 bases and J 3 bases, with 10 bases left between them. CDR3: CASSLLGRYYGYTF. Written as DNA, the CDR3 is TGTGCCAGCAGTTTACTCGGGCGTTACTATGGCTACACCTTC.

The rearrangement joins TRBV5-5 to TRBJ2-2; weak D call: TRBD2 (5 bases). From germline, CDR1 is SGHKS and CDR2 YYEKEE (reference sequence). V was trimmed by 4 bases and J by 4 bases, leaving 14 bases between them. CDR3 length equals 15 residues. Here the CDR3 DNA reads TGTGCCAGCAGCCGTGAGGGCTCGGGCACCGGGGAGCTGTTTTTT. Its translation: CASSREGSGTGELFF.

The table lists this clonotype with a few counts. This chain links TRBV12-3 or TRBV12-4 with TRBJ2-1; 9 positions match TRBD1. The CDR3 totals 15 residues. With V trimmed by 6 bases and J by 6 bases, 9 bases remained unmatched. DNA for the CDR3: TGTGCCAGCAGGAGCTTTGGGACAGGGCTCAATGAGCAGTTCTTC. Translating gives CASRSFGTGLNEQFF.

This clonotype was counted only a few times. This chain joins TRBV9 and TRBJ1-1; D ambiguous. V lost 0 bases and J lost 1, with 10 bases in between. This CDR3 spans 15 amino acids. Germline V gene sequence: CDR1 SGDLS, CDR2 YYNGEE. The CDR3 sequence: CASSVAPGGNTEAFF. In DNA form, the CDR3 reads TGTGCCAGCAGCGTAGCTCCAGGCGGGAACACTGAAGCTTTCTTT. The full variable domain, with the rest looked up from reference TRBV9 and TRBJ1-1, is DSGVTQTPKHLITATGQRVTLRCSPRSGDLSVYWYQQSLDQGLQFLIQYYNGEERAKGNILERFSAQQFPDLHSELNLSSLELGDSALYFCASSVAPGGNTEAFFGQGTRLTVV.

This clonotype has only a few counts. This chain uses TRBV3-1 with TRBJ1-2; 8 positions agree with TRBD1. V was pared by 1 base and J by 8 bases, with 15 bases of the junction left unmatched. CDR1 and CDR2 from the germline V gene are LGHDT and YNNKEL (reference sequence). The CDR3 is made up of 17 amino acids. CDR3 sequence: CASSQASRDRIITGYTF. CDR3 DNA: TGTGCCAGCAGCCAAGCCTCCCGGGACAGGATAATCACCGGCTACACCTTC. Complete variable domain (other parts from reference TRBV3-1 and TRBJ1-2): DTAVSQTPKYLVTQMGNDKSIKCEQNLGHDTMYWYKQDSKKFLKIMFSYNNKELIINETVPNRFSPKSPDKAHLNLHINSLELGDSAVYFCASSQASRDRIITGYTFGSGTRLTVV.

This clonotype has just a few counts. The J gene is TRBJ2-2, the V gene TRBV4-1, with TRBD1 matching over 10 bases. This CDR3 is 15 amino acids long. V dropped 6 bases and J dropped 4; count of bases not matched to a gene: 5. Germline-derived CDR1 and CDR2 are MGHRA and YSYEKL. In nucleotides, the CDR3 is TGCGCCAGCAGTCGGACAGGGGGACGCACCGGGGAGCTGTTTTTT. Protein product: CASSRTGGRTGELFF.